The 17 T cell receptor beta chains reported below all come from one sample, sequenced in a study of T cell repertoires in cytomegalovirus infection (dated by TCRdb to 2018 to 2020). The instrument was an Illumina HiSeq 1500. Through fastp at Q25 and MiXCR, TCRdb rebuilt clones from the public reads, retaining in-frame beta chains. Rows matching on CDR3 protein sequence are summarized as one entry with the most common DNA and genes. The sample table shows 86,000 or so distinct CDR3 sequences, and more than 20% are seen once. Approximately 49% of the sample belongs to the ten largest clones. Taken with the paper, the label for treatment or condition translates to: in vitro stimulation with specific CMV peptide epitopes to enrich CMV-specific T cells. Antigen specificity for these receptors is unknown. Sequences were derived from CD8+ T cells from cultured PBMCs, sampled from culture after CMV antigen stimulation. These receptors came from a human donor in good health (CMV status not recorded). Some clones in this sample may be carry-over from other donors' samples.

The chain joins TRBV7-2 to TRBJ2-5; D is possibly TRBD2 (5 bases). Germline CDR1 reads SGHTA; CDR2 reads FQGNSA. V was pared by 1 base and J by 0 bases, with 12 bases between. This CDR3 contains 16 residues. The CDR3 region has the DNA TGTGCCAGCAGCTTAGATGCGGGCCTCAACCAAGAGACCCAGTACTTC. Translated: CASSLDAGLNQETQYF.

This clonotype was counted at least ten times. The chain has TRBV7-2 and TRBJ2-1, with 11 bases matching TRBD2. Germline CDR1 is SGHTA and CDR2 is FQGNSA. CDR3 length: 16 amino acids. Unmatched junction bases numbered 8, after V lost 6 bases and J lost 4 bases. The CDR3 nucleotides are TGTGCCAGCAGTACTAGCGGGGGCACCCGGTACAATGAGCAGTTCTTC. Translation: CASSTSGGTRYNEQFF.

This clonotype was seen repeatedly, ten times or more. The J gene is TRBJ1-5, the V gene TRBV4-2, with unresolved D. Looked up from germline, CDR1 is LGHNA and CDR2 is YNFKEQ. Trimming stripped 0 bases from V and 2 bases from J, with 8 bases between. There are 15 residues in the CDR3. The CDR3 region has the DNA TGTGCCAGCAGCCAAGAGGGCGGAGGCAATCAGCCCCAGCATTTT. Translation gives CASSQEGGGNQPQHF.

This clonotype was seen a few times. The rearrangement uses TRBV7-9 and TRBJ2-1; possible D gene TRBD1, 5 bases. The CDR3 totals 15 residues. Germline V lookup: CDR1 SEHNR, CDR2 FQNEAQ (reference sequence). V lost 1 base, J lost 4 bases, and 11 bases lay in between. The CDR3 region is CASSLEAGFYNEQFF. As DNA, the CDR3 is TGTGCCAGCAGCTTAGAGGCAGGGTTTTACAATGAGCAGTTCTTC.

About this clonotype: A much more abundant neighbour one base away suggests this may be a read error. The rearrangement links TRBV7-2 to TRBJ2-5, with 10 bases identical to TRBD2. CDR3 size: 14 residues. Looked up from germline, CDR1 is SGHTA and CDR2 is FQGNSA. This CDR3 reads CASRPSGGDRTRYF. CDR3 in DNA: TGTGCCAGCAGACCTAGCGGGGGCGACAGGACCCGGTACTTC.

The V and J genes are TRBV30 and TRBJ2-2; no clear D gene. V lost 5 bases, J lost 4 bases, and 8 bases lay in between. This CDR3 contains 12 residues. Germline-derived CDR1 and CDR2 are GTSNPN and SVGIG (reference sequence). CDR3: CAWGDLTGELFF. DNA of the CDR3: TGTGCCTGGGGAGACCTCACCGGGGAGCTGTTTTTT.

The chain joins TRBV27 to TRBJ2-3; TRBD1 matches 9 bases. With 2 bases clipped from V and 0 bases from J, the junction kept 12 bases outside the gene matches. CDR3 size: 19 residues. Germline assignment: CDR1 MNHEY and CDR2 SMNVEV (reference sequence). The DNA for the CDR3 is TGTGCCAGCAGTTTAGGGGCCGGGACAGGGAGTCTCAGCACAGATACGCAGTATTTT. Translating gives CASSLGAGTGSLSTDTQYF.

The gene calls are TRBV19 and TRBJ1-6; D gene uncertain. V was trimmed by 1 base and J by 4 bases, leaving 2 bases between them. Germline V gene lookup returns CDR1 LNHDA and CDR2 SQIVND (reference sequence). This CDR3 has 13 residues. CDR3 coding DNA: TGTGCCAGTAGTATAGGATATAATTCACCCCTCCACTTT. Amino acid sequence: CASSIGYNSPLHF. Supplemented by reference TRBV19 and TRBJ1-6, the full variable domain reads DGGITQSPKYLFRKEGQNVTLSCEQNLNHDAMYWYRQDPGQGLRLIYYSQIVNDFQKGDIAEGYSVSREKKESFPLTVTSAQKNPTAFYLCASSIGYNSPLHFGNGTRLTVT.

This clonotype has at least ten counts. The CDR3, as DNA: TGTGCCAGCAGCTCGAGCGGGGGGGACTACGAGCAGTACTTC. Protein sequence: CASSSSGGDYEQYF. The V call is TRBV7-2, the J call TRBJ2-7; the match to TRBD2 covers 10 bases. Looked up from germline, CDR1 is SGHTA and CDR2 is FQGNSA. V shed 4 bases, J shed 3 bases, and the junction held 3 bases outside the gene matches. The CDR3 spans 14 residues.

This clonotype was seen more than once but under ten times. The chain carries TRBV20-1 and TRBJ2-7; 7 nucleotides align to TRBD2. J gave up 2 bases and V 0 bases, and 4 bases lay outside the gene matches. Germline V gene lookup returns CDR1 DFQATT and CDR2 SNEGSKA (reference sequence). The CDR3 contains 14 residues. In nucleotides, the CDR3 is TGCAGTGCTAGAGATGGGGCGGGAGCCTACGAGCAGTACTTC. Protein product: CSARDGAGAYEQYF.

This clonotype appeared many times. The chain links TRBV7-2 to TRBJ1-6; D gene unclear. Germline CDR1 and CDR2: SGHTA and FQGNSA. Trimming left V 6 bases short and J 9 bases short, with 12 bases between. CDR3 length: 13 amino acids. CDR3 in amino acids: CASRGVLPSPLHF. The CDR3 bases are TGTGCCAGCAGGGGTGTCTTACCTTCACCCCTCCACTTT.

The sample holds many counts of this clonotype. The chain carries TRBV27 and TRBJ2-7; D perhaps matches TRBD1 (5 bases). The CDR3 consists of 15 residues. V was pared by 5 bases and J by 2 bases, with 16 bases between. Per germline, CDR1 MNHEY and CDR2 SMNVEV (reference sequence). As DNA, the CDR3 is TGTGCCAGCAGTGTCCAGGGTAATGGGGCCTACGAGCAGTACTTC. This gives the protein CASSVQGNGAYEQYF.

This clonotype showed up just a few times. This chain joins TRBV6-6 and TRBJ2-1; weak D call: TRBD1 (5 bases). Per the germline V gene, CDR1 is MNHNY and CDR2 is SVGAGI (reference sequence). This CDR3 is built from 14 residues. Deletions cut 0 bases from V and 5 bases from J, with 8 bases between. The CDR3 reads CASSYSIQDNEQFF. The CDR3 DNA sequence: TGTGCCAGCAGTTACTCGATACAGGACAATGAGCAGTTCTTC.

This clonotype was detected ten times or more. The V gene is TRBV6-1, the J gene TRBJ2-3; the D gene could be TRBD1 or TRBD2 (5 bases each). The CDR3 is 15 residues long. Between the trimmed V and J ends, which lost 3 bases and 2 bases, there was a span of 12 bases. Germline V CDR1 and CDR2: MNHNS, SASEGT. The CDR3, as DNA: TGTGCCAGCAGTGACGGGACGAGACACACAGATACGCAGTATTTT. Protein: CASSDGTRHTDTQYF.

Only a few counts were recorded for this clonotype. This chain links TRBV5-4 with TRBJ2-3; D tentatively fits TRBD1 or TRBD2 (6 bases each). This CDR3 spans 15 amino acids. Germline CDR1 SGHNT, CDR2 YYREEE (reference sequence). V lost 6 bases, J lost 4 bases, and 18 bases lay in between. The CDR3 is CASTLEGGRADTQYF. The CDR3 DNA reads TGTGCCAGCACCCTTGAGGGGGGACGCGCAGATACGCAGTATTTT.

In its sample, this clonotype was seen a few times. This chain uses TRBV5-6 with TRBJ2-1; D is uncertain. Germline V gene data show CDR1 as SGHDT and CDR2 as YYEEEE. The V and J ends lost 0 bases and 2 bases respectively, with 6 bases between them. The CDR3 runs 14 residues. The CDR3 DNA reads TGTGCCAGCAGCTTGGCCCGCGCCTACAATGAGCAGTTCTTC. It translates to CASSLARAYNEQFF.

J is TRBJ1-1 and V is TRBV28; 8 bases agree with TRBD1. The CDR3 covers 15 residues. Germline trimming cut 5 bases from V and 2 bases from J; bases unmatched to any gene: 7. CDR1 and CDR2 (germline): MDHEN, SYDVKM. CDR3 nucleotide sequence: TGTGCCAGCAGTACGCAGGGGGCGGTTAACACTGAAGCTTTCTTT. Its protein is CASSTQGAVNTEAFF.